This T cell receptor (beta chain) was retrieved from a study of post-analysis software for immune sequencing data. TCR beta libraries were prepared from cDNA with unique molecular identifiers. A population of 1 to 10 million T cells gave rise to about half a million cDNA molecules. TCRdb itself ran the PCR reads through MiXCR, one entry per CDR3 protein. The sample includes 800,000 to 950,000 distinct CDR3 sequences, about 57% of them seen just once. Study-wide points: TRBV segments more frequent in patients than in controls numbered about five and included TRBV5-6, TRBV5-1 and TRBV20-1. Normalized Chao1 diversity in multiple sclerosis patients fell significantly below that of controls. Analysis by F measure revealed that same-batch samples clustered strongly together.

On this clonotype itself: Its antigen is as yet unknown.

The V and J ends lost 2 bases and 7 bases respectively, with 17 bases between them. The CDR3 runs to 15 residues. The rearrangement uses TRBV12-3 or TRBV12-4 and TRBJ1-2; D is undetermined. Sequenced: blood. This clonotype was sampled from a girl under 18 with multiple sclerosis. The CDR3 region has the DNA TGTGCCAGCAGTTTATTAGTCGAAAAACTCTCTGGCTACACCTTC. Translation gives CASSLLVEKLSGYTF.